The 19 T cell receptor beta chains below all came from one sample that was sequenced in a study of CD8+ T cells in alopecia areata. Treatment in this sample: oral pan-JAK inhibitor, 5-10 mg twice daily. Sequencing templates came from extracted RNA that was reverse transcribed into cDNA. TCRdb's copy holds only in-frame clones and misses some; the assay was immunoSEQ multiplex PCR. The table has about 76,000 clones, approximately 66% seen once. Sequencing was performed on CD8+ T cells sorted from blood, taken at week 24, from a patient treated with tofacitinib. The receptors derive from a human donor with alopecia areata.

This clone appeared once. The CDR3 region is CASSFVGEETQYF. In nucleotides, the CDR3 is TGTGCCAGCAGTTTCGTTGGGGAGGAGACCCAGTACTTC. The V call is TRBV27, the J call TRBJ2-5; perhaps TRBD2 as D (5 bases). The CDR3 has 13 residues. Looked up from germline, CDR1 is MNHEY and CDR2 is SMNVEV (reference sequence). V lost 3 bases to trimming and J lost 5 bases, with 10 bases between them.

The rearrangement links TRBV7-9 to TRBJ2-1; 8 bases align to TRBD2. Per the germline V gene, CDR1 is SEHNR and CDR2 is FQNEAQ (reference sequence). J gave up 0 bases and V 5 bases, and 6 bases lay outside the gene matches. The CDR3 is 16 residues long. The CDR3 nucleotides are TGTGCCAGCAGCCCTCCCGGGACTAGCTCCTACAATGAGCAGTTCTTC. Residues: CASSPPGTSSYNEQFF. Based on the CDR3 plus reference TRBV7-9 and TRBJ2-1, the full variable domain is DTGVSQNPRHKITKRGQNVTFRCDPISEHNRLYWYRQTLGQGPEFLTYFQNEAQLEKSRLLSDRFSAERPKGSFSTLEIQRTEQGDSAMYLCASSPPGTSSYNEQFFGPGTRLTVL.

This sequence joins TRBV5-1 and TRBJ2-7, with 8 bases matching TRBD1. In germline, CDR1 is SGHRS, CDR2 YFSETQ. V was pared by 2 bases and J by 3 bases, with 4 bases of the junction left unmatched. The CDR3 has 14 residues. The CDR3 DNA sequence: TGCGCCAGCAGCTTACCGACAGGGGACTACGAGCAGTACTTC. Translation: CASSLPTGDYEQYF.

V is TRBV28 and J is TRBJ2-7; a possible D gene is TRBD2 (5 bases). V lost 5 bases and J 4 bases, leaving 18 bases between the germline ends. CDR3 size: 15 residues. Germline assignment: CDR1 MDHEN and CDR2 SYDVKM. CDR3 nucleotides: TGTGCCAGCAGTGATAGCGTCGTCCTCGGGTACGAGCAGTACTTC. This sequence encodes CASSDSVVLGYEQYF.

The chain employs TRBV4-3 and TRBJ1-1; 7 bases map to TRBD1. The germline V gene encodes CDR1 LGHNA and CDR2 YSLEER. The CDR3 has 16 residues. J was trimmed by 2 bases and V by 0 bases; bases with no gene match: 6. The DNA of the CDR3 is TGCGCCAGCAGCCAAGATCTGTACAGGGGAAACACTGAAGCTTTCTTT. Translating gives CASSQDLYRGNTEAFF.

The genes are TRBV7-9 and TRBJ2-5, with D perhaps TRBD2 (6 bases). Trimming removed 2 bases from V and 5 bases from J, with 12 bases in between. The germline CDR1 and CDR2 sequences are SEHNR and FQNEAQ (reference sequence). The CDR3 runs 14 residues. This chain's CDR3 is CASSLSLAWETQYF. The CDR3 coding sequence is TGTGCCAGCAGCTTATCGCTAGCGTGGGAGACCCAGTACTTC.

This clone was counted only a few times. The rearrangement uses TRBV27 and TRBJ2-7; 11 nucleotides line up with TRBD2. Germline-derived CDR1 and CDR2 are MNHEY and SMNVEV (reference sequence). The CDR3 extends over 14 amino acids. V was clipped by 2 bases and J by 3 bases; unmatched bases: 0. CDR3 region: CASSLGTSGYEQYF. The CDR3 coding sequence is TGTGCCAGCAGTTTAGGGACTAGCGGCTACGAGCAGTACTTC.

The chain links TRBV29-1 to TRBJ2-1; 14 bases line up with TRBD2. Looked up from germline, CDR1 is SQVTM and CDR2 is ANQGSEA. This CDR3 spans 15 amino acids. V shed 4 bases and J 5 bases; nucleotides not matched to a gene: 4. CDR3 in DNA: TGCAGCGTTGTGCCGACTAGCGGGGGGGACAATGAGCAGTTCTTC. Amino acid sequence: CSVVPTSGGDNEQFF.

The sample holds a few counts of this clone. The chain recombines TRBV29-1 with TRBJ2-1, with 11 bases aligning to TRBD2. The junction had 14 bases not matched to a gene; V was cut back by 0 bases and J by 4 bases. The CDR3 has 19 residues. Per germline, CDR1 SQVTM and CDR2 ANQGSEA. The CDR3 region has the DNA TGCAGCGTTGAAGACCCACTAGCGGGAGTAAAGGGAGTTTACAATGAGCAGTTCTTC. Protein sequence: CSVEDPLAGVKGVYNEQFF.

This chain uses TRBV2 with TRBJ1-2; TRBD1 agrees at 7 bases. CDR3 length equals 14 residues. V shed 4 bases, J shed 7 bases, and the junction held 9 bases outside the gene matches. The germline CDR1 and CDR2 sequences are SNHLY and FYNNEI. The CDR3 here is CASSVGGARSGYTF. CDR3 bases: TGTGCCAGCAGTGTAGGGGGCGCGAGGTCTGGCTACACCTTC.

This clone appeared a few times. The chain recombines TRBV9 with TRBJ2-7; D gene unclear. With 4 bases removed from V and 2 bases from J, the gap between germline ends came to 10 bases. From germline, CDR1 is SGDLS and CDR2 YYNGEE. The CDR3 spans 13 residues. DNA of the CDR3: TGTGCCAGCAGCCCTGCCCCCACCTACGAGCAGTACTTC. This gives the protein CASSPAPTYEQYF.

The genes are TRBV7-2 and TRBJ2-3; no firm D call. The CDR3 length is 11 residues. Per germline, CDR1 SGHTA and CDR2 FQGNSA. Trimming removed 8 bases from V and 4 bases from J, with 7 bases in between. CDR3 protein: CASEPSDTQYF. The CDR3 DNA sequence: TGTGCCAGCGAGCCATCAGATACGCAGTATTTT.

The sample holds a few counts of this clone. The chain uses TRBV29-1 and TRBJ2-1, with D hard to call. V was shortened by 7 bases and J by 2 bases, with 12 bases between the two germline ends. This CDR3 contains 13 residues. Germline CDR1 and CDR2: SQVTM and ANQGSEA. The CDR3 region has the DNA TGCAGCGAAACAGTGGGAACCTACAATGAGCAGTTCTTC. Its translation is CSETVGTYNEQFF.

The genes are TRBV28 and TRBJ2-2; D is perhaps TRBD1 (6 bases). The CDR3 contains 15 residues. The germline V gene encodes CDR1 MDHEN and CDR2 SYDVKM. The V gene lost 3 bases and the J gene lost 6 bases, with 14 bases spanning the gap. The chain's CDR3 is CASSLTGVDAGELFF. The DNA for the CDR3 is TGTGCCAGCAGTTTGACAGGCGTAGACGCCGGGGAGCTGTTTTTT.

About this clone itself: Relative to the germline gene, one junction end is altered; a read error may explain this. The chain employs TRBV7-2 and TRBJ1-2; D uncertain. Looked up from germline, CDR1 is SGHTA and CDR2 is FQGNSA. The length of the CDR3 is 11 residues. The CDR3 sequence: CASSPRPSRAF. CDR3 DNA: TGTGCCAGCAGCCCCCGCCCCTCCCGGGCCTTC.

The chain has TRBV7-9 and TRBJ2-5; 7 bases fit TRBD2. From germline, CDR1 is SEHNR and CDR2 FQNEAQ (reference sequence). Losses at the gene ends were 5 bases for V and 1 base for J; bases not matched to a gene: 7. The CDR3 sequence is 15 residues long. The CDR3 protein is CASSPRAGVQETQYF. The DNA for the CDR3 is TGTGCCAGCAGCCCTAGGGCGGGAGTCCAAGAGACCCAGTACTTC.

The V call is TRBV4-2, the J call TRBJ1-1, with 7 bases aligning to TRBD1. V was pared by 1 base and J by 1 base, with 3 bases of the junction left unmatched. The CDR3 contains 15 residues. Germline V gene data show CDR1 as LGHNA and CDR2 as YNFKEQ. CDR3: CASSQGRQGNTEAFF. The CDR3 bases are TGTGCCAGCAGCCAAGGCCGACAGGGGAACACTGAAGCTTTCTTT.

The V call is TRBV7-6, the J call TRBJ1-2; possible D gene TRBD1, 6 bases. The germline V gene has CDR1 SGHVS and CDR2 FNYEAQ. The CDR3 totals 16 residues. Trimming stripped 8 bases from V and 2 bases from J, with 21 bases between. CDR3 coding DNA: TGTGCCAGCTTTAGGGGGGCAGGGAGACCAAACTATGGCTACACCTTC. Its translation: CASFRGAGRPNYGYTF.

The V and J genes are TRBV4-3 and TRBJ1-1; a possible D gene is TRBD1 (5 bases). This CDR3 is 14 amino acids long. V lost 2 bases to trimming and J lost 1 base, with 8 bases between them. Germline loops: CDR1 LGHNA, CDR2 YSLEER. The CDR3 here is CASSQMQGNTEAFF. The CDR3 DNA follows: TGCGCCAGCAGCCAAATGCAGGGGAACACTGAAGCTTTCTTT.